This TCR beta chain derives from a study of blood T cells in healthy people across ages (dated by TCRdb to 2013 to 2016). Looking at the study overall: Template switching captured roughly one uniquely barcoded TCR beta cDNA molecule per two T cells in model experiments. The study measured age-related changes in TCR beta repertoire diversity using deep sequencing normalized with unique cDNA molecular identifiers. The donors were split into four age groups: young (average 16 years), middle-aged (around 37), aged (approximately 60) and long-lived (over 80). To avoid experimental bias, donors of different ages were randomly spread across the sequencing lanes. Two additional independent replicas of 1 million unique cDNA reads from the same blood draw were analyzed for two donors (one aged 18 to 30 and one aged 80 or older).

The investigation overall reported the following: Observed TCR beta diversity correlated strongly with the percentage of naive T cells measured by flow cytometry. Bulk unsorted PBMC profiling prevented conclusive comparison of naive and antigen-experienced compartments. Compared with the aged group, more naive CD4+ T cells, fewer expanded clones and increased TCR diversity were shown by the long-lived group, suggesting age selection. Observed TCR beta diversity per million T cells fell roughly linearly with age, and a significant reduction was already apparent by age around 40. The CMV infection status of donors was not known, potentially confounding age-related changes in expanded clonotypes. Estimates of total diversity based on one million sequenced T cells were regarded as lower bounds and as underestimates.

This clonotype was seen only a few times. Its antigen remains unidentified. Qualities for individual bases were not recorded, and no much larger clone is one base off. CDR1 and CDR2, per the germline V gene (reference sequence), are DFQATT and SNEGSKA. V is pared back by 0 bases and J by 7 bases, with 18 bases lying between the germline termini. Including the terminal cysteine and phenylalanine, the CDR3 comprises 15 residues. Only CDR3 DNA remains: 45 bases, in frame from the first base. The donors were around 39 Caucasian individuals from Russia, aged roughly 6 to 100 years, who were systemically healthy. Around 10 milliliters of peripheral blood were drawn from each donor into EDTA-treated Vacutainer tubes. PBMCs were isolated by Ficoll-Paque density-gradient centrifugation, with at least 6 million obtained per sample. Total RNA was extracted from PBMCs with Trizol reagent, with at least 6 micrograms obtained per sample. Naive CD45RAhigh/CD27high T cell percentages were measured by flow cytometry on a PBMC aliquot from every donor.

The library was made by 5' RACE. Reads for this sample came from an Illumina HiSeq 2500. A second PCR of about 6 to 11 cycles was performed with a sample-barcoded 5' primer and a J-beta primer mix. A unique molecular identifier was introduced onto each TCR beta cDNA molecule by a template-switch 5' adaptor carrying 12 random nucleotides. At least 2.5 million CDR3-containing paired-end reads were obtained from each sample. First-strand cDNA synthesis was performed from all RNA using the Mint cDNA synthesis kit, with priming by a TRBC-specific oligonucleotide. After uracil-DNA glycosylase treatment, a first 18-cycle PCR used universal primers M1SS and BC2_uni_R on all cDNA. In the original analysis: For normalization, 1 million high-quality reads, each with a distinct molecular identifier, were randomly selected from each sample. Instead of being binned into consensus sequences, reads that shared molecular identifiers were thrown out. MiTCR, set to a Q25 quality threshold and the strictest error-elimination algorithm, was used for CDR3 identification, clonotype clustering and error correction. A nonparametric unseen species model using Euler transformation provided a lower-bound estimate of total TCR beta diversity. TCRdb cleaned the public reads at Q25 with fastp, built clones with MiXCR and kept in-frame beta chains. Every entry covers one CDR3 protein and lists the most common genes and DNA from its rows. V and J calls and clone size were set by TCRdb, not the authors. Within this sample are a few hundred thousand distinct CDR3 sequences, with about 55% of them counted one time only. Clones ranked in the top ten supply 45% to 65% of the sample.

The sample taken for sequencing was blood. The chain was built from TRBV20-1 and TRBJ1-2; the D region possibly corresponds to TRBD1 (6 bases align). The sequence came from a man aged 55 to 70 in good health. The nucleotide sequence is given as TGCAGTGCTAGAGATGCGGTACAGGGATCGAGTGGCTACACCTTC. Translation gives CSARDAVQGSSGYTF.